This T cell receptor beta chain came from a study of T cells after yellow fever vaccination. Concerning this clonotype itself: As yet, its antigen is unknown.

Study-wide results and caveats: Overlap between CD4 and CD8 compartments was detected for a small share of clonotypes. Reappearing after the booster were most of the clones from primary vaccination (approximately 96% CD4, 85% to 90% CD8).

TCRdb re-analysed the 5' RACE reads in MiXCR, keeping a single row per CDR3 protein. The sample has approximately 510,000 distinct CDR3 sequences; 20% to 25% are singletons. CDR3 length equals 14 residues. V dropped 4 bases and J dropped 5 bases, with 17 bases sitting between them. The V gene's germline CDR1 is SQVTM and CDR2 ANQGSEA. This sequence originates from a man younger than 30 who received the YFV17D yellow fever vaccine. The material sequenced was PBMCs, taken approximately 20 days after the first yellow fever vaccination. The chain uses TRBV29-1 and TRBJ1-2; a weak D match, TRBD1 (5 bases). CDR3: CSVARGGRAYGYTF. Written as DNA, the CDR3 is TGCAGCGTTGCCCGGGGGGGACGGGCATATGGCTACACCTTC.